This is a list of T cell receptor beta chains from one sample in a study of T cell repertoires in ileal Crohn's disease. TCRdb's table, derived via immunoSEQ multiplex PCR, lists solely in-frame clones and lacks some. Of about 9,400 clones listed, 78% are singletons. What was sequenced was ileal tissue. These receptors all stem from an adult with Crohn's disease. CDR3s leave out the opening cysteine and the closing phenylalanine or tryptophan.

j_call | v_call | cdr3_aa
TRBJ2-1 | TRBV7-3 | ASSFSQGDDEQF
TRBJ1-3 | TRBV4-3 | ASSQEEGEIGGNTIY
TRBJ2-1 | TRBV4-2 | ASSLGTSGSNEQF
TRBJ2-1 | TRBV19 | ASSISDREQF
TRBJ1-2 | TRBV7-9 | ASSRQGAYGYT
TRBJ2-2 | TRBV2 | ASSVRTRKPTGELS
NA | TRBV7-9 | ASSRGAGERNEQY
TRBJ2-7 | TRBV2 | ASTKRSSYEQY
TRBJ2-7 | TRBV2 | ASGRRGQGLHSYEQY
TRBJ1-3 | TRBV7-9 | ASSLAVAETGNTIY
TRBJ1-1 | TRBV19 | ASSLGQGSKRNTEAF
TRBJ2-3 | TRBV6-1 | ASSDMQGTDTQY
TRBJ2-5 | TRBV19 | ASRQSGVETQY
TRBJ1-2 | TRBV9 | ASTSGGSYGYT
TRBJ1-6 | TRBV6-5 | ASSSSGMGSPLH
TRBJ2-3 | TRBV7-6 | ASSSRRGGTDTQY
TRBJ1-4 | TRBV15 | ATSRDPGSTNEKLF
TRBJ2-5 | TRBV4-3 | ASSQEGAGEETQY
TRBJ2-1 | TRBV18 | ASSPVSGRANEQF
TRBJ2-3 | TRBV7-6 | ASSSRTGGGYTQY
TRBJ2-7 | TRBV5-1 | ASSPAGTGGRKQY
TRBJ2-2 | TRBV7-2 | ASSLDRAFGELF
TRBJ2-2 | TRBV7-9 | ASSPQFQRTGELF
TRBJ1-6 | TRBV11-2 | ASSTSGTGNSPLH
TRBJ1-1 | TRBV13 | ASSINRGLGTEAF
TRBJ1-1 | TRBV9 | ASSVDVVGAEAF
TRBJ2-3 | TRBV28 | ASSLRGTGGPDTQY
TRBJ2-5 | TRBV11-2 | ASSLSLRETQY
NA | TRBV5-1 | ASTSLGGFYEQY
TRBJ1-5 | TRBV2 | ASRKDRGFGRSNQPQH
TRBJ2-3 | TRBV5-4 | ASSPGQGMIFTDTQY
TRBJ1-6 | TRBV7-9 | ASSLGSNRDNSPLH
TRBJ2-3 | TRBV27 | ASRASGRAGDTQY
TRBJ2-1 | TRBV4-1 | ASSRASGRADYNEQF
TRBJ2-1 | TRBV5-4 | ASSPQTGWHEQF
TRBJ2-1 | TRBV19 | ASSMGSRTSVSGQF
TRBJ1-1 | TRBV18 | ASSPSYGGEAF
TRBJ1-2 | TRBV19 | ASSMGPSGQGKGGYT
TRBJ2-2 | TRBV30 | AWVRTGHTGELF